The 3 T cell receptor beta chains presented below share a single source sample, sequenced in a study of control samples from healthy donors and cancer patients. Sequencing used immunoSEQ multiplex PCR; TCRdb keeps in-frame clones, though not all of them. Of 100,000 to 150,000 clones in the sample, around nine tenths were seen once. Sequences were obtained from blood. Receptors were obtained from a man aged 25 to 40 in good health.

This chain connects TRBV24-1 to TRBJ2-3, with 10 bases lining up with TRBD2. The CDR3 runs 16 residues. Trimming cost V 7 bases and J 5 bases; bases outside gene matches: 11. CDR1 KGHDR and CDR2 SFDVKD come from the germline V gene. CDR3 coding DNA: TGTGCCACCAGCGAGGCTAGCGGGGGTACCAGAGATACGCAGTATTTT. This gives the protein CATSEASGGTRDTQYF.

This chain connects TRBV20-1 to TRBJ1-5; D possibly corresponds to TRBD1 (5 bases). Germline lookup yields CDR1 DFQATT and CDR2 SNEGSKA (reference sequence). CDR3 length equals 17 residues. V lost 3 bases, J lost 0 bases, and 18 bases lay in between. The chain's CDR3 is CSASQVGQYYSNQPQHF. The CDR3 DNA reads as TGCAGTGCTAGTCAGGTTGGACAATACTATAGCAATCAGCCCCAGCATTTT.

This clone was found once. The V gene is TRBV20-1, the J gene TRBJ1-1; tentative D call: TRBD1 (5 bases). The CDR3 is 11 amino acids. Germline CDR1 is DFQATT and CDR2 is SNEGSKA (reference sequence). With 2 bases removed from V and 6 bases from J, the gap between germline ends came to 7 bases. In DNA form, the CDR3 reads TGCAGTGCTAGACAGGGTCCTGAAGCTTTCTTT. Protein: CSARQGPEAFF.